This T cell receptor (beta chain) stems from a study of T-cell memory formation after mild COVID-19. Study in general: The two donors had largely donor-specific TCR clusters.

Concerning this clonotype: Its specificity is unknown.

CDR1 SGHDT and CDR2 YYEEEE come from the germline V gene. V was cut by 0 bases and J by 6 bases, with 13 bases left in between. The CDR3 runs 14 residues. TCRdb reprocessed the 5' RACE reads with MiXCR, giving one entry per CDR3 protein. The table records fewer than 650,000 distinct CDR3 sequences, 15% to 20% of them present only once. Study-wide findings and caveats: Clones contracting over day 15 to 85 were CD4/CD8 balanced, with later expanders leaning CD4+.

The V gene is TRBV5-6, the J gene TRBJ2-7, with D tentatively TRBD2 (5 bases). Sequenced: PBMCs or a T cell subset sorted from them (not recorded which). The receptor was derived from an adult woman who had mild COVID-19 (a few samples of this study predate the infection). Cell type and time point are not known. CDR3 nucleotides: TGTGCCAGCAGCTTGGCCGGACTTCAAGGCGAGCAGTACTTC. Translation: CASSLAGLQGEQYF.